This T cell receptor (beta chain) came from a study of beta chain features in type 1 diabetes. Whole-study context: In all, around 110,000,000 sorted cells from all samples were analyzed.

Sorting based on CD45RO/CCR7/CD25/CD127/CD95/CD27 separated CD4+ naive, central memory, regulatory and stem cell-like memory cells. Study-wide points: PCR may have favored shorter templates equally in patients and controls. The naive, central memory and Treg TCRB repertoires looked more alike in patients than they did in healthy donors.

Germline V gene data show CDR1 as PRHDT and CDR2 as FYEKMQ (reference sequence). There are 19 residues in the CDR3. V dropped 4 bases and J dropped 0 bases, with 23 bases sitting between them. With regard to this clone: Antigen specificity is unknown.

Every bit of the isolated RNA underwent reverse transcription, so sequencing read expressed TCRB transcripts. TCRdb's copy holds only in-frame clones and misses some; the assay was immunoSEQ multiplex PCR. The sample contains a few hundred thousand clones, over 12% of which appear only once. The clonotype originates from a woman aged 18-30 years in good health. Sequencing was performed on naive CD4+ T cells from blood. The chain uses TRBV13 and TRBJ2-3; tentative D call: TRBD1 (6 bases). In DNA form, the CDR3 reads TGTGCCAGCAGCTCCCTTTTGAGTTGGACAGAAAGGAGCACAGATACGCAGTATTTT. Amino acid sequence: CASSSLLSWTERSTDTQYF.